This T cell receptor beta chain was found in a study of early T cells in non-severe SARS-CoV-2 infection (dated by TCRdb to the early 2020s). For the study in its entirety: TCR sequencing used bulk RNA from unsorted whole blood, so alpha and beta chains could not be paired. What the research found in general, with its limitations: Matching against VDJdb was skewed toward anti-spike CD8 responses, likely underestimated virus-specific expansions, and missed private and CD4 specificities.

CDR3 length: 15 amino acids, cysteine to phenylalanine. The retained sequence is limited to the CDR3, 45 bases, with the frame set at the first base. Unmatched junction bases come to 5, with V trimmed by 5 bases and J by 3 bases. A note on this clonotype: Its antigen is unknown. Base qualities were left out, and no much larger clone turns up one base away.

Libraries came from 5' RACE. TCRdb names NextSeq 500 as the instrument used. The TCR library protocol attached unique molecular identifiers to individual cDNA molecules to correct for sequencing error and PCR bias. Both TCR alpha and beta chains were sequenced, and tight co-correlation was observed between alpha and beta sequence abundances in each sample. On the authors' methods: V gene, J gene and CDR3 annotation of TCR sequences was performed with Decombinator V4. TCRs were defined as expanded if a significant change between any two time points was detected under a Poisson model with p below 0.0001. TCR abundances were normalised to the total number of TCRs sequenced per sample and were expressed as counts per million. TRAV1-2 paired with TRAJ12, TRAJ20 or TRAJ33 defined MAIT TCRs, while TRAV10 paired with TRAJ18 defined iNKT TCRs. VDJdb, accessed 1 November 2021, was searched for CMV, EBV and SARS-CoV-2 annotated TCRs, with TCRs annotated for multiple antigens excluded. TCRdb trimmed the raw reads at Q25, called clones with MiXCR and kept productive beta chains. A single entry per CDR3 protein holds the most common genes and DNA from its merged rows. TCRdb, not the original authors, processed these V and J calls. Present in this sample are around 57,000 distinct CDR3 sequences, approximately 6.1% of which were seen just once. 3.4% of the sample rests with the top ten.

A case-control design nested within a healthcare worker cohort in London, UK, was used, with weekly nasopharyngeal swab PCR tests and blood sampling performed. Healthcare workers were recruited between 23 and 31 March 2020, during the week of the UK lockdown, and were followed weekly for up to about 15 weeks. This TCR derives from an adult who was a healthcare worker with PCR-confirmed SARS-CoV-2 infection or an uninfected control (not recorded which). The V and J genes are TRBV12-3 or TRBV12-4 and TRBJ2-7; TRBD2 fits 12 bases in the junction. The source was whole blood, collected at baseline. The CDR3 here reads CASSRTSGALYEQYF. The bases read TGTGCCAGCAGTAGGACTAGCGGGGCGCTCTACGAGCAGTACTTC.